Included here is one T cell receptor beta chain sequence, with context. Antigen: not known. The data derive from a study of T cell responses to AZD1222 COVID-19 vaccine. For the study at large: The analysis combined second doses at about 4 or about 12 weeks.

This table comes from immunoSEQ multiplex PCR, and its TCRdb copy is limited to in-frame clones, with some not included. The repertoire holds some 100,000 clones, with about 89% as singletons. Findings and limits, study-wide: Rises in breadth and depth of Spike-specific TCRs came after two AZD1222 doses. Spike regions recognized by vaccine-associated CD4 TCRs spanned the protein, led by 160-218 and 743-854. Clonal diversity may have been underestimated in mostly white British donors.

The CDR3 has 18 amino acids. The V gene's germline CDR1 is LNHDA and CDR2 SQIVND (reference sequence). Losses at the gene ends were 7 bases for V and 8 bases for J; bases not matched to a gene: 17. The sequenced sample was peripheral blood, obtained on day 0 of AZD1222 vaccination. The genes are TRBV19 and TRBJ2-1; 13 bases match TRBD2. The clonotype was recovered from an adult in good health. The CDR3 loop reads CASTSRGTSGNDGDEQFF. The CDR3 coding sequence is TGTGCCAGTACGTCGAGGGGGACTAGCGGGAACGACGGGGATGAGCAGTTCTTC.